The 3 T cell receptor beta chains in this list originate from one sample, sequenced in a study of cytomegalovirus exposure and HLA in healthy donors. PCR employed 60 Vbeta and 13 Jbeta primers. TCRdb's table, derived via immunoSEQ multiplex PCR, lists solely in-frame clones and lacks some. The sample data list around 75,000 clones. The specimen sequenced was PBMCs. The receptors originated from a man aged 50-60 years in good health and CMV-seropositive.

The chain uses TRBV5-6 and TRBJ1-2; D remains ambiguous. Trimming removed 0 bases at V and 2 bases at J, with 17 bases between. Germline CDR1 is SGHDT and CDR2 is YYEEEE. The CDR3 spans 17 residues. This chain's CDR3 is CASSLGPRTAANYGYTF. Here the CDR3 DNA reads TGTGCCAGCAGCTTGGGTCCTAGGACTGCTGCGAACTATGGCTACACCTTC.

J is TRBJ2-1 and V is TRBV5-1; TRBD1 agrees at 7 bases. The CDR3 length is 13 residues. Germline V CDR1 and CDR2: SGHRS, YFSETQ. V lost 2 bases and J lost 7; bases outside the gene matches: 3. The chain's CDR3 is CASSLSRGNEQFF. The CDR3 coding sequence is TGCGCCAGCAGCTTATCCAGGGGGAATGAGCAGTTCTTC.

The V gene is TRBV18, the J gene TRBJ2-7; D unresolved. V shed 2 bases and J shed 0 bases, with 8 bases lying between them. This CDR3 region has 14 residues. Per the germline V gene, CDR1 is KGHSH and CDR2 is LQKENI. CDR3 region: CASSPEESSYEQYF. CDR3 coding DNA: TGTGCCAGCTCACCAGAGGAGTCCTCCTACGAGCAGTACTTC. Based on the CDR3 plus reference TRBV18 and TRBJ2-7, the full variable domain is NAGVMQNPRHLVRRRGQEARLRCSPMKGHSHVYWYRQLPEEGLKFMVYLQKENIIDESGMPKERFSAEFPKEGPSILRIQQVVRGDSAAYFCASSPEESSYEQYFGPGTRLTVT.